Each of the 26 T cell receptor beta chains below was sequenced from the same sample in a study of immune cell composition in non-small cell lung cancer. The protocol was immunoSEQ multiplex PCR, while the TCRdb copy is restricted to in-frame clones and leaves out a portion. The table records roughly 15,000 clones, roughly 69% of them present only once. The specimen sequenced was lung tumor tissue. These receptors all come from a human donor with non-small cell lung cancer.

The chain's CDR3 is CASSLATGVGYEQYF. The CDR3 region has the DNA TGTGCCAGCAGCTTGGCGACAGGGGTTGGCTACGAGCAGTACTTC. J is TRBJ2-7 and V is TRBV7-3, with 8 bases that match TRBD1. The CDR3 runs 15 residues. Per the germline V gene, CDR1 is SGHTA and CDR2 is FQGTGA. With 3 bases clipped from V and 3 bases from J, the junction kept 7 bases outside the gene matches.

Points on this clone: The junction shows a germline mismatch at one end, possibly a read error. The genes are TRBV19 and TRBJ1-3, with TRBD1 matching over 9 bases. The germline gives CDR1 LNHDA, CDR2 SQIVND (reference sequence). This CDR3 has 15 amino acids. As DNA, the CDR3 is TGTGCCAGTAGTACCGGGACAGGGCCTGGAAGCACCATATATTTT. Translating it yields CASSTGTGPGSTIYF.

The chain couples TRBV7-8 to TRBJ1-3; D unresolved. This CDR3 is built from 15 residues. Germline CDR1 reads SGHVS; CDR2 reads FQNEAQ. Trimming cost V 1 base and J 7 bases, with 14 bases left between them. The CDR3 DNA is TGTGCCAGCAGCTTAGGGTTGTTGTTCGGGAACACCATATATTTT. It codes for CASSLGLLFGNTIYF.

V is TRBV7-2 and J is TRBJ2-7; the D gene is possibly TRBD2 (6 bases). The germline V gene has CDR1 SGHTA and CDR2 FQGNSA. The CDR3 extends over 15 amino acids. V shed 5 bases and J shed 2 bases, with 16 bases lying between them. The CDR3 DNA sequence: TGTGCCAGCAGCCCCCTCCTGGGCGGGACCTACGAGCAGTACTTC. Amino acids: CASSPLLGGTYEQYF.

The rearrangement uses TRBV6-1 and TRBJ1-5; D is unresolved. Trimming took 3 bases from V and 0 from J, leaving 9 bases between them. The CDR3 covers 15 residues. Germline assignment: CDR1 MNHNS and CDR2 SASEGT. The CDR3 protein is CASSDAGYSNQPQHF. CDR3 bases: TGTGCCAGCAGTGATGCCGGGTATAGCAATCAGCCCCAGCATTTT.

This chain joins TRBV9 and TRBJ2-3; weak D call: TRBD2 (6 bases). Trimming removed 4 bases from V and 2 bases from J, with 14 bases in between. The CDR3 loop spans 15 amino acids. The germline V gene encodes CDR1 SGDLS and CDR2 YYNGEE. DNA for the CDR3: TGTGCCAGCAGCTCCTCTCCGGGGGACACAGATACGCAGTATTTT. Residues: CASSSSPGDTDTQYF.

Only a few counts were recorded for this clone. This chain's CDR3 is CASSQAGSGVQVDTIYF. The DNA of the CDR3 is TGCGCCAGCAGCCAAGCTGGGTCGGGGGTGCAGGTCGACACCATATATTTT. J is TRBJ1-3 and V is TRBV4-3; tentatively, D is TRBD1 (5 bases). V dropped 1 base and J dropped 8 bases, with 21 bases sitting between them. In germline, CDR1 is LGHNA, CDR2 YSLEER. CDR3 length: 17 amino acids.

The V call is TRBV7-6, the J call TRBJ2-1; 11 bases fit TRBD2. In germline, CDR1 is SGHVS, CDR2 FNYEAQ. V shed 5 bases, J shed 4 bases, and the junction held 13 bases outside the gene matches. The CDR3 runs to 18 residues. The CDR3 DNA reads TGTGCCAGCAGCGCACAGTGGGCTAGCGGGGGGAAGTACAATGAGCAGTTCTTC. This sequence encodes CASSAQWASGGKYNEQFF. The full variable domain, rest sourced from reference TRBV7-6 and TRBJ2-1, is GAGVSQSPRYKVTKRGQDVALRCDPISGHVSLYWYRQALGQGPEFLTYFNYEAQQDKSGLPNDRFSAERPEGSISTLTIQRTEQRDSAMYRCASSAQWASGGKYNEQFFGPGTRLTVL.

This clone was seen a single time. V and J are TRBV7-8 and TRBJ1-2; D remains ambiguous. This CDR3 region has 13 residues. V was cut by 5 bases and J by 5 bases, with 12 bases left in between. Germline values: CDR1 SGHVS, CDR2 FQNEAQ. CDR3 bases: TGTGCCAGCAGCCCTACCCCCGGGTATGGCTACACCTTC. Translation: CASSPTPGYGYTF.

The J gene is TRBJ2-7, the V gene TRBV5-6, with D possibly matching TRBD1 (5 bases). The CDR3 spans 13 residues. Germline V gives CDR1 SGHDT, CDR2 YYEEEE. V lost 4 bases, J lost 3 bases, and 11 bases lay in between. This CDR3 is CASSRPDSYEQYF. The CDR3 DNA is TGTGCCAGCAGCCGTCCTGACAGCTACGAGCAGTACTTC.

V is TRBV11-3 and J is TRBJ1-1; D call uncertain. Between the trimmed V and J ends, which lost 2 bases and 4 bases, there was a span of 11 bases. The CDR3 is made up of 14 amino acids. Per germline, CDR1 SGHNT and CDR2 YENEEA. This CDR3 is CASSLRASGTEAFF. CDR3 DNA sequence: TGTGCCAGCAGCTTAAGGGCCAGCGGCACTGAAGCTTTCTTT.

This clone was seen once. The chain recombines TRBV29-1 with TRBJ2-3; 9 bases are shared with TRBD2. This CDR3 is 14 amino acids long. Germline CDR1 reads SQVTM; CDR2 reads ANQGSEA. Trimming at V came to 6 bases and at J to 0 bases, leaving 4 bases not matched to a gene. The CDR3 bases are TGCAGCGTCGCCGGGACTAGCAGCACAGATACGCAGTATTTT. Translation gives CSVAGTSSTDTQYF.

The gene calls are TRBV7-2 and TRBJ1-1, with D unresolved. The V gene lost 5 bases and the J gene lost 6 bases, with 13 bases spanning the gap. Per germline, CDR1 SGHTA and CDR2 FQGNSA. This CDR3 region has 13 residues. DNA of the CDR3: TGTGCCAGCAGCCCTACAGATGGTGCTGAAGCTTTCTTT. It yields the protein CASSPTDGAEAFF. Combining the CDR3 with reference TRBV7-2 and TRBJ1-1 gives the whole variable domain GAGVSQSPSNKVTEKGKDVELRCDPISGHTALYWYRQSLGQGLEFLIYFQGNSAPDKSGLPSDRFSAERTGGSVSTLTIQRTQQEDSAVYLCASSPTDGAEAFFGQGTRLTVV.

The table lists this clone with a count of one. The chain employs TRBV11-2 and TRBJ1-2; 9 bases match TRBD1. CDR1 SGHAT and CDR2 FQNNGV come from the germline V gene. Germline trimming cut 8 bases from V and 4 bases from J; bases unmatched to any gene: 2. This CDR3 is built from 12 residues. As DNA, the CDR3 is TGTGCCAGCGCGACAGGGGGCTATGGCTACACCTTC. This translates into CASATGGYGYTF.

This chain joins TRBV7-3 and TRBJ2-1, with D perhaps matching TRBD2 (5 bases). The CDR3 sequence is 11 residues long. Trimming pared 5 bases from V and 9 bases from J, leaving 8 bases between. Germline CDR1 reads SGHTA; CDR2 reads FQGTGA. The CDR3 is CASSRGGEQFF. DNA of the CDR3: TGTGCCAGCAGCCGAGGAGGTGAGCAGTTCTTC.

CDR3 nucleotide sequence: TGTGCCAGCAGTTACACTGATGAGCAGTTCTTC. This translates into CASSYTDEQFF. The chain carries TRBV6-5 and TRBJ2-1; D gene ambiguous. In germline, CDR1 is MNHEY, CDR2 SVGAGI. The V and J ends lost 2 bases and 8 bases respectively, with 4 bases between them. This CDR3 is 11 amino acids long.

The V gene is TRBV29-1, the J gene TRBJ2-7; 7 nucleotides align to TRBD2. Germline assignment: CDR1 SQVTM and CDR2 ANQGSEA. The CDR3 length is 12 residues. The CDR3 region is CTRRGSTYEQYF. The CDR3 region has the DNA TGCACCAGGCGGGGGTCGACCTACGAGCAGTACTTC.

The chain combines TRBV6-5 with TRBJ1-1, with D hard to call. Germline CDR1 reads MNHEY; CDR2 reads SVGAGI. The V and J ends lost 2 bases and 1 base respectively, with 11 bases between them. CDR3 size: 15 residues. The CDR3 reads CASSYTRQENTEAFF. The CDR3 region has the DNA TGTGCCAGCAGTTACACGAGACAAGAGAACACTGAAGCTTTCTTT.

This sequence joins TRBV18 and TRBJ1-2; TRBD1 matches 10 bases. V dropped 2 bases and J dropped 7; count of bases not matched to a gene: 4. Germline CDR1 is KGHSH and CDR2 is LQKENI. The CDR3 spans 14 residues. CDR3 nucleotide sequence: TGTGCCAGCTCACCAGAGGGACAGGGGAGTGGCTACACCTTC. This encodes CASSPEGQGSGYTF.

This clone occurred a few times. V usage is TRBV6-5 and J usage is TRBJ1-1, with D unresolved. The CDR3 has 13 residues. The germline gives CDR1 MNHEY, CDR2 SVGAGI. Trimming pared 5 bases from V and 8 bases from J, leaving 15 bases between. The CDR3 here is CASSRSPGREAFF. DNA for the CDR3: TGTGCCAGCAGTCGATCACCAGGAAGGGAAGCTTTCTTT.

The chain is built from TRBV6-6 and TRBJ2-5; D possibly corresponds to TRBD2 (6 bases). The CDR3 totals 13 residues. The ends were cut back, 2 bases at V and 5 bases at J, with 9 bases in the middle. Germline CDR1 MNHNY, CDR2 SVGAGI (reference sequence). DNA of the CDR3: TGTGCCAGCAGTTACACGACTAGTGAGACCCAGTACTTC. It codes for CASSYTTSETQYF.

The chain recombines TRBV10-3 with TRBJ2-3, with 12 bases lining up with TRBD2. This CDR3 comprises 17 residues. Germline values: CDR1 ENHRY, CDR2 SYGVKD. V gave up 4 bases and J gave up 1 base; unmatched junction bases: 6. In DNA form, the CDR3 reads TGTGCCATCAGTGGTGCTAGCGGGGGGGCGGGCACAGATACGCAGTATTTT. It specifies CAISGASGGAGTDTQYF.

This chain connects TRBV10-3 to TRBJ1-1; perhaps TRBD1 as D (5 bases). Per germline, CDR1 ENHRY and CDR2 SYGVKD. The CDR3 loop spans 16 amino acids. Deletions cut 6 bases from V and 4 bases from J, with 21 bases between. DNA of the CDR3: TGTGCCATCAGGGAAGGAGGGGCAGATAGGGGCACTGAAGCTTTCTTT. Its protein is CAIREGGADRGTEAFF.

The chain couples TRBV5-1 to TRBJ1-1; TRBD1 agrees at 7 bases. Germline loops: CDR1 SGHRS, CDR2 YFSETQ. The CDR3 totals 14 residues. J gave up 6 bases and V 0 bases, and 5 bases lay outside the gene matches. The CDR3, as DNA: TGCGCCAGCAGCTTGGGAAGACAGGGCCCTGAAGCTTTCTTT. Amino acid sequence: CASSLGRQGPEAFF.

V and J are TRBV6-5 and TRBJ2-7; 11 bases line up with TRBD1. The ends lost 6 bases at V and 2 bases at J; junction bases unmatched: 0. Germline CDR1 MNHEY, CDR2 SVGAGI. This CDR3 has 13 residues. DNA of the CDR3: TGTGCCAGCAGGGACAGGGGGCCCTACGAGCAGTACTTC. Its protein product is CASRDRGPYEQYF.

There are a few counts of this clone. The genes are TRBV7-2 and TRBJ2-7, with TRBD1 as a possible D gene (6 bases). There are 14 residues in the CDR3. The V and J ends lost 2 bases and 0 bases respectively, with 8 bases between them. Germline CDR1 SGHTA, CDR2 FQGNSA. The DNA of the CDR3 is TGTGCCAGCAGCTTAACAGGGAGCTCCTACGAGCAGTACTTC. This sequence encodes CASSLTGSSYEQYF.